The sequence of this TCR beta chain was determined in a study of cytomegalovirus exposure and HLA in healthy donors. Both 60 Vbeta primers and 13 Jbeta primers went into the PCR. Assay used: immunoSEQ multiplex PCR; TCRdb lists only in-frame clones, some missing. Of tens of thousands of clones listed, about 80% were seen once; the top ten hold about 3%. As regards this clone: What it binds is not known.

Points from the study as a whole: Common viral pathogens seemed, in a later analysis, to connect with several of the most significant clusters. In a later analysis, compared with equally common non-associated chains, HLA-associated beta chains were more expanded. The study put some 160 TCR beta chains on its list as cytomegalovirus-associated. Per published accounts, TCR beta sequences correctly predicted the HLA-A and HLA-B alleles of most subjects.

This receptor was identified in a man between 45 and 60 years old in good health and CMV-seronegative. Sequenced input: PBMCs.

This CDR3 is CASSIGFQGAGETQYF. CDR3 sequence (DNA): TGTGCCAGTAGTATAGGGTTCCAGGGCGCTGGGGAGACCCAGTACTTC. V usage is TRBV19 and J usage is TRBJ2-5; tentative D call: TRBD1 (5 bases). Germline-derived CDR1 and CDR2 are LNHDA and SQIVND (reference sequence). The CDR3 runs 16 residues. V gave up 1 base and J gave up 5 bases, with 17 bases separating them.